Below, 28 T cell receptor beta chains from the same sample are listed, as sequenced in a study of CD8+ T cells in alopecia areata (dated by TCRdb to the late 2010s). Library preparation used the immunoSEQ multiplex PCR assay. RNA was extracted from all samples and reverse transcribed into cDNA, which served as template for TCR sequencing. The table comes from immuneACCESS by way of TCRdb, which keeps in-frame sequences with V and J called. Part of the clones is missing from these tables; in studies checked, under half for an unresolved V gene and the rest for unknown reasons. Here the sample has tens of thousands of clones; approximately 46% occur a single time. About a sixth of the sample is in the top ten clones. Interpreted using the paper, the time point label stands for: baseline before oral tofacitinib. The sample was CD8+ T cells sorted from blood, taken at week 0. The receptors derive from a human donor with alopecia areata.

The chain has TRBV5-1 and TRBJ2-1, with 7 bases fitting TRBD1. V lost 1 base, J lost 6 bases, and 10 bases stayed unmatched. CDR1 is SGHRS, CDR2 YFSETQ, per germline. CDR3 length: 16 residues. The CDR3 region has the DNA TGCGCCAGCAGCTTGCCACAGGGGATTGGGGGCAATGAGCAGTTCTTC. It yields the protein CASSLPQGIGGNEQFF.

This clone was seen a few times. It is unclear where the CDR3 begins or ends on the DNA, so no DNA is shown, and the CDR3 is as TCRdb lists it. J is TRBJ2-7 and V is TRBV28; the tabulated D call, TRBD2, remains unverified against the DNA. Germline V lookup: CDR1 MDHEN, CDR2 SYDVKM. The CDR3 has 10 amino acids, counting both end residues. The CDR3 sequence is CASSTSEQYF.

This sequence joins TRBV29-1 and TRBJ1-1; tentatively, D is TRBD1 (5 bases). V was shortened by 0 bases and J by 8 bases, with 13 bases between the two germline ends. The CDR3 is 13 amino acids. Germline CDR1 reads SQVTM; CDR2 reads ANQGSEA. CDR3 sequence (DNA): TGCAGCGTTGAAGATCACCCGACAGCCGAAGCTTTCTTT. Encoded protein: CSVEDHPTAEAFF.

The chain is built from TRBV28 and TRBJ2-7; maybe TRBD2 (5 bases). The CDR3 runs to 15 residues. The germline V gene has CDR1 MDHEN and CDR2 SYDVKM. V shed 1 base and J shed 2 bases, with 12 bases lying between them. The CDR3 coding sequence is TGTGCCAGCAGTTTATCTGGTAGCGTGACCTACGAGCAGTACTTC. Its translation: CASSLSGSVTYEQYF.

The J gene is TRBJ2-5, the V gene TRBV25-1; weak D call: TRBD1 (6 bases). This CDR3 is built from 14 residues. Trimming left V 2 bases short and J 5 bases short, with 12 bases between. Germline V gene sequence: CDR1 MGHDK, CDR2 SYGVNS. The CDR3 protein is CASSERQVRETQYF. The CDR3 bases are TGTGCCAGCAGTGAACGACAGGTGCGCGAGACCCAGTACTTC.

The chain links TRBV7-9 to TRBJ1-2; TRBD1 matches at 8 bases. This CDR3 comprises 14 residues. CDR1 is SEHNR and CDR2 is FQNEAQ in the germline V gene (reference sequence). V dropped 5 bases and J dropped 6; count of bases not matched to a gene: 8. The DNA of the CDR3 is TGTGCCAGCAGCCGTCAGGGGGCGGTGGATGGCTACACCTTC. It encodes CASSRQGAVDGYTF.

This clone was recorded a few times. The rearrangement links TRBV19 to TRBJ2-1, with 11 nucleotides matching TRBD2. The germline V gene encodes CDR1 LNHDA and CDR2 SQIVND (reference sequence). Trimming took 5 bases from V and 7 from J; bases not matched to a gene: 1. This CDR3 is built from 13 residues. In DNA, the CDR3 is TGTGCCAGTAGTTTAGCGGGGGGGAATGAGCAGTTCTTC. Translation: CASSLAGGNEQFF. The full variable domain, with the rest looked up from reference TRBV19 and TRBJ2-1, is DGGITQSPKYLFRKEGQNVTLSCEQNLNHDAMYWYRQDPGQGLRLIYYSQIVNDFQKGDIAEGYSVSREKKESFPLTVTSAQKNPTAFYLCASSLAGGNEQFFGPGTRLTVL.

V and J are TRBV28 and TRBJ2-7; D call uncertain. In germline, CDR1 is MDHEN, CDR2 SYDVKM. This CDR3 contains 14 residues. V dropped 0 bases and J dropped 5 bases, with 11 bases sitting between them. This chain's CDR3 is CASSLWGSNHEQYF. The CDR3 coding sequence is TGTGCCAGCAGTTTATGGGGTAGTAACCACGAGCAGTACTTC. The variable domain in full, with the rest retrieved from reference TRBV28 and TRBJ2-7, is DVKVTQSSRYLVKRTGEKVFLECVQDMDHENMFWYRQDPGLGLRLIYFSYDVKMKEKGDIPEGYSVSREKKERFSLILESASTNQTSMYLCASSLWGSNHEQYFGPGTRLTVT.

This clone has a handful of counts. The rearrangement joins TRBV6-6 to TRBJ2-7, with TRBD1 matching over 9 bases. J lost 7 bases, V lost 2 bases, and 9 bases had no gene match. The length of the CDR3 is 15 residues. Germline loops: CDR1 MNHNY, CDR2 SVGAGI (reference sequence). CDR3 coding DNA: TGTGCCAGCAGTTACGAGGACAGGGGAAGTTGTGAGCAGTACTTC. Its protein product is CASSYEDRGSCEQYF.

This clone was found a few times. Here the CDR3 DNA reads TGCGCCAGCAGCTTGCGGCCGCTAGTAGACGATGAGCAGTTCTTC. This gives the protein CASSLRPLVDDEQFF. The chain joins TRBV5-1 to TRBJ2-1, with D unresolved. CDR1 SGHRS and CDR2 YFSETQ come from the germline V gene. The CDR3 runs to 15 residues. V was trimmed by 1 base and J by 8 bases, leaving 16 bases between them.

The chain is built from TRBV10-2 and TRBJ2-1; D not certain. The germline V gene encodes CDR1 WSHSY and CDR2 SAAADI. The length of the CDR3 is 13 residues. V lost 3 bases to trimming and J lost 8 bases, with 11 bases between them. The CDR3 DNA reads as TGCGCCAGCAGTGAAAGGGATTTCGATGAGCAGTTCTTC. It encodes CASSERDFDEQFF.

The chain couples TRBV4-3 to TRBJ2-3, with D possibly matching TRBD1 (5 bases). V dropped 0 bases and J dropped 2 bases, with 9 bases sitting between them. Germline V gene sequence: CDR1 LGHNA, CDR2 YSLEER. The CDR3 is 15 residues long. CDR3 DNA: TGCGCCAGCAGCCAAGATGGGGCGTACACAGATACGCAGTATTTT. Translated, it gives CASSQDGAYTDTQYF.

The V and J genes are TRBV7-9 and TRBJ2-5; 10 bases are a match to TRBD2. The CDR3 totals 15 residues. CDR1 and CDR2 (germline): SEHNR, FQNEAQ (reference sequence). The V and J ends lost 4 bases and 1 base, in that order; junction bases with no gene match: 3. This chain's CDR3 is CASSSSSGGQETQYF. CDR3 bases: TGTGCCAGCAGCTCTTCTAGCGGGGGCCAAGAGACCCAGTACTTC.

The rearrangement links TRBV27 to TRBJ2-7, with D possibly matching TRBD1 (6 bases). Germline CDR1 reads MNHEY; CDR2 reads SMNVEV (reference sequence). Trimming pared 6 bases from V and 0 bases from J, leaving 12 bases between. CDR3 length: 14 residues. The CDR3 region is CASSTRDTSYEQYF. The DNA of the CDR3 is TGTGCCAGCAGCACCCGGGACACCTCCTACGAGCAGTACTTC.

This chain uses TRBV5-4 with TRBJ2-1; D may be TRBD2 (6 bases). This CDR3 contains 15 residues. Germline lookup yields CDR1 SGHNT and CDR2 YYREEE (reference sequence). V was trimmed by 4 bases and J by 0 bases, leaving 11 bases between them. The CDR3 sequence is CASSASGSSYNEQFF. The CDR3 DNA is TGTGCCAGCAGCGCCTCCGGGAGCTCCTACAATGAGCAGTTCTTC.

The CDR3 nucleotides read TGTGCCAGCAGCCCCCAAGACAGGGGATTTAATGAGCAGTTCTTC. This codes for CASSPQDRGFNEQFF. The chain combines TRBV13 with TRBJ2-1; TRBD1 agrees at 8 bases. The V and J ends lost 5 bases and 7 bases, in that order; junction bases with no gene match: 10. The CDR3 extends over 15 amino acids. Germline V gene sequence: CDR1 PRHDT, CDR2 FYEKMQ (reference sequence).

The rearrangement joins TRBV2 to TRBJ2-1; D call uncertain. The CDR3 spans 14 residues. Germline CDR1 reads SNHLY; CDR2 reads FYNNEI. V was shortened by 2 bases and J by 6 bases, with 11 bases between the two germline ends. The CDR3, as DNA: TGTGCCAGCAGTGAATCGGTTACCACCAATGAGCAGTTCTTC. Translated, it gives CASSESVTTNEQFF.

This chain joins TRBV29-1 and TRBJ1-5; no definite D call. Between the trimmed V and J ends, which lost 5 bases and 11 bases, there was a span of 34 bases. Germline assignment: CDR1 SQVTM and CDR2 ANQGSEA. The CDR3 extends over 18 amino acids. The CDR3 coding sequence is TGCAGCGTTAAGACAAAGAAAACCGGGGAGAGGTCTGGTTGGGCCCAGCATTTT. Translating it yields CSVKTKKTGERSGWAQHF.

In this sample, this clone turned up once. The chain carries TRBV29-1 and TRBJ2-3; no definite D call. V lost 5 bases, J lost 3 bases, and 6 bases lay in between. Germline loops: CDR1 SQVTM, CDR2 ANQGSEA. The CDR3 has 11 residues. The CDR3 loop reads CSVLYTDTQYF. For the CDR3, the DNA is TGCAGCGTTCTCTATACAGATACGCAGTATTTT.

This clone was detected only a few times. The CDR3 protein is CASSQEVAGYTDTQYF. The CDR3 DNA sequence: TGTGCCAGCAGCCAAGAAGTAGCGGGGTACACAGATACGCAGTATTTT. This chain uses TRBV7-9 with TRBJ2-3; 8 bases are shared with TRBD2. The CDR3 contains 16 residues. Looked up from germline, CDR1 is SEHNR and CDR2 is FQNEAQ (reference sequence). With 5 bases clipped from V and 2 bases from J, the junction kept 9 bases outside the gene matches.

The V gene is TRBV5-1, the J gene TRBJ2-7, with unresolved D. With 1 base removed from V and 5 bases from J, the gap between germline ends came to 7 bases. Germline lookup yields CDR1 SGHRS and CDR2 YFSETQ. CDR3 size: 12 residues. CDR3: CASSLSRNEQYF. CDR3 bases: TGCGCCAGCAGCTTGTCTCGGAACGAGCAGTACTTC.

The V and J genes are TRBV29-1 and TRBJ2-5; 9 bases fit TRBD2. V was clipped by 3 bases and J by 1 base; unmatched bases: 12. Germline V CDR1 and CDR2: SQVTM, ANQGSEA. The CDR3 consists of 17 residues. CDR3 region: CSVEGWARGRVQETQYF. CDR3 sequence (DNA): TGCAGCGTTGAGGGGTGGGCACGCGGGAGGGTCCAAGAGACCCAGTACTTC.

The chain uses TRBV28 and TRBJ1-5, with a tentative D call TRBD1 (5 bases). CDR3 size: 17 residues. The germline gives CDR1 MDHEN, CDR2 SYDVKM. V was shortened by 5 bases and J by 5 bases, with 22 bases between the two germline ends. The CDR3 sequence: CASSARDLTRRDQPQHF. As DNA, the CDR3 is TGTGCCAGCAGTGCCCGGGACCTAACCCGGCGGGATCAGCCCCAGCATTTT.

In this sample, this clone is medium-sized (0.01 to 0.1%). The CDR3 DNA is TGCGCCAGCAGCCCCAGATCGCAGAACCCTTTAGCGGGCCCCAATGAGCAGTTCTTC. Its translation is CASSPRSQNPLAGPNEQFF. This chain connects TRBV5-1 to TRBJ2-1; TRBD2 agrees at 7 bases. After removal of 4 bases from V and 6 bases from J, the junction contained 22 bases not matched to a gene. The V gene's germline CDR1 is SGHRS and CDR2 YFSETQ. CDR3 length equals 19 residues. Full variable domain (remainder filled in from reference TRBV5-1 and TRBJ2-1): KAGVTQTPRYLIKTRGQQVTLSCSPISGHRSVSWYQQTPGQGLQFLFEYFSETQRNKGNFPGRFSGRQFSNSRSEMNVSTLELGDSALYLCASSPRSQNPLAGPNEQFFGPGTRLTVL.

This clone came up a few times. The rearrangement links TRBV9 to TRBJ2-3; 7 nucleotides agree with TRBD2. Germline CDR1 SGDLS, CDR2 YYNGEE. This CDR3 comprises 16 residues. V gave up 4 bases and J gave up 2 bases; unmatched junction bases: 10. The DNA for the CDR3 is TGTGCCAGCAGCCATATCGCAGCGGGGTACACAGATACGCAGTATTTT. Its protein is CASSHIAAGYTDTQYF.

This chain connects TRBV29-1 to TRBJ2-7; 7 bases map to TRBD1. This CDR3 region has 15 residues. Trimming removed 1 base from V and 3 bases from J; junction bases left unmatched: 9. Looked up from germline, CDR1 is SQVTM and CDR2 is ANQGSEA. Written as DNA, the CDR3 is TGCAGCGTTGAAGTGGGGGACAGACAAGTCTACGAGCAGTACTTC. Amino acids: CSVEVGDRQVYEQYF.

Worth noting for this clone: Additional DNA sequences in this sample encode the identical CDR3. This chain connects TRBV29-1 to TRBJ1-1; D might be TRBD1 (5 bases). Trimming removed 3 bases from V and 4 bases from J, with 6 bases in between. Per the germline V gene, CDR1 is SQVTM and CDR2 is ANQGSEA. The CDR3 runs to 11 residues. CDR3 sequence reads: CSVEGGTEAFF. CDR3 in DNA: TGCAGCGTTGAGGGGGGCACTGAAGCTTTCTTT.

This chain links TRBV4-1 with TRBJ2-5; 7 bases are a match to TRBD2. This CDR3 region has 15 residues. V shed 2 bases and J 5 bases; nucleotides not matched to a gene: 8. Germline V lookup: CDR1 MGHRA, CDR2 YSYEKL. The CDR3 loop is CASSQREGKPETQYF. CDR3 nucleotides: TGCGCCAGCAGCCAAAGGGAGGGTAAACCGGAGACCCAGTACTTC.